This is a list of T cell receptor beta chains from one sample in a study of shared clonotypes between healthy human individuals. The assay was immunoSEQ multiplex PCR, and TCRdb's table has in-frame clones only and misses some. The sample records about 960,000 clones, 60% to 85% being singletons. The sequenced sample consisted of memory CD4+ T cells sorted from blood. These receptor sequences come from a young man in good health. Each CDR3 is given with its conserved first and last residue. The D gene is left open where the match is weak. Where a row states a size, it is once, few, many or the class of an expanded clone; other rows omit it.

clone_size: .
cdr3_length: 15
j_call: TRBJ1-1
v_call: TRBV4-1
d_call: .
cdr3_nt: TGCGCCAGCACTCCTGTCCCCACTGATAACACTGAAGCTTTCTTT
cdr3_aa: CASTPVPTDNTEAFF

clone_size: .
cdr3_length: 15
j_call: TRBJ1-1
v_call: TRBV5-6
d_call: .
cdr3_nt: TGTGCCAGCAGCTGGTTAGACAGGACGAACACTGAAGCTTTCTTT
cdr3_aa: CASSWLDRTNTEAFF

clone_size: .
cdr3_length: 14
j_call: TRBJ2-1
v_call: TRBV2
d_call: .
cdr3_nt: TGTGCCAGCAGTGCAGGGGGGCCTTACAATGAGCAGTTCTTC
cdr3_aa: CASSAGGPYNEQFF

clone_size: .
cdr3_length: 15
j_call: TRBJ1-6
v_call: TRBV7-2
d_call: TRBD1
cdr3_nt: TGTGCCAGCAGCTTGGGACAGATTACCGATTCACCCCTCCACTTT
cdr3_aa: CASSLGQITDSPLHF

clone_size: .
cdr3_length: 15
j_call: TRBJ1-1
v_call: TRBV6-1
d_call: .
cdr3_nt: TGTGCCAGCAGTGAAGTAACAGTACAGAACACTGAAGCTTTCTTT
cdr3_aa: CASSEVTVQNTEAFF

clone_size: .
cdr3_length: 14
j_call: TRBJ2-1
v_call: TRBV30
d_call: .
cdr3_nt: TGTGCCTGGAATCCGGGCCTCAACAACAATGAGCAGTTCTTC
cdr3_aa: CAWNPGLNNNEQFF

clone_size: .
cdr3_length: 13
j_call: TRBJ2-7
v_call: TRBV7-9
d_call: .
cdr3_nt: TGTGCCAGCAGCTTAGGGACGTTCTACGAGCAGTACTTC
cdr3_aa: CASSLGTFYEQYF

clone_size: .
cdr3_length: 15
j_call: TRBJ2-5
v_call: TRBV9
d_call: .
cdr3_nt: TGTGCCAGCAGCGTATTAGGGACTTACAAAGAGACCCAGTACTTC
cdr3_aa: CASSVLGTYKETQYF

clone_size: .
cdr3_length: 14
j_call: TRBJ1-1
v_call: TRBV6-5
d_call: TRBD1
cdr3_nt: TGTGCCAGCAAAGCAGACAGGGAGAACACTGAAGCTTTCTTT
cdr3_aa: CASKADRENTEAFF

clone_size: .
cdr3_length: 16
j_call: TRBJ2-3
v_call: TRBV5-1
d_call: TRBD2
cdr3_nt: TGCGCCAGCAGCTTGGGGCCTAGCGGGAGCCCCGATACGCAGTATTTT
cdr3_aa: CASSLGPSGSPDTQYF

clone_size: .
cdr3_length: 15
j_call: TRBJ1-5
v_call: TRBV9
d_call: .
cdr3_nt: TGTGCCAGCAGCGCCGAGAACGGAATCAATCAGCCCCAGCATTTT
cdr3_aa: CASSAENGINQPQHF

clone_size: .
cdr3_length: 17
j_call: TRBJ2-3
v_call: TRBV19
d_call: TRBD2
cdr3_nt: TGTGCCAGTAGTCCACTACTAGCGGGGGGCCGCACAGATACGCAGTATTTT
cdr3_aa: CASSPLLAGGRTDTQYF

clone_size: few
cdr3_length: 11
j_call: TRBJ1-4
v_call: TRBV19
d_call: .
cdr3_nt: TGTGCCAGTAGTATCCCCAGGACTCTCTTTTTT
cdr3_aa: CASSIPRTLFF

clone_size: .
cdr3_length: 13
j_call: TRBJ2-3
v_call: TRBV18
d_call: .
cdr3_nt: TGTGCCAGCTCACCACGGGAAGCAGATACGCAGTATTTT
cdr3_aa: CASSPREADTQYF

clone_size: .
cdr3_length: 14
j_call: TRBJ2-7
v_call: TRBV7-2
d_call: TRBD1
cdr3_nt: TGTGCCAGCAACTCCGGGACAGGGTCCTACGAGCAGTACTTC
cdr3_aa: CASNSGTGSYEQYF

clone_size: .
cdr3_length: 15
j_call: TRBJ1-5
v_call: TRBV5-6
d_call: TRBD1
cdr3_nt: TGTGCCAGCAGCTTGTTTCAGGGGGTCGGTCAGCCCCAGCATTTT
cdr3_aa: CASSLFQGVGQPQHF

clone_size: .
cdr3_length: 15
j_call: TRBJ2-2
v_call: TRBV7-7
d_call: TRBD1
cdr3_nt: TGTGCTAGCAGTACCGGGACAGCGAACACCGGGGAGCTGTTTTTT
cdr3_aa: CASSTGTANTGELFF

clone_size: .
cdr3_length: 14
j_call: TRBJ1-4
v_call: TRBV5-6
d_call: .
cdr3_nt: TGTGCCAGCAGCTTGGGCCAGAGAAATGAAAAACTGTTTTTT
cdr3_aa: CASSLGQRNEKLFF

clone_size: .
cdr3_length: 16
j_call: TRBJ1-5
v_call: TRBV5-1
d_call: .
cdr3_nt: TGCGCCAGCAGCTTGGAGGCGGGTTCTAGCAATCAGCCCCAGCATTTT
cdr3_aa: CASSLEAGSSNQPQHF

clone_size: few
cdr3_length: 16
j_call: TRBJ2-7
v_call: TRBV11-2
d_call: .
cdr3_nt: TGTGCCAGCAGCGGAAGGGACGATGCTTTCTCCTACGAGCAGTACTTC
cdr3_aa: CASSGRDDAFSYEQYF

clone_size: .
cdr3_length: 16
j_call: TRBJ2-3
v_call: TRBV5-4
d_call: TRBD2
cdr3_nt: TGTGCCAGCAGCGGGGCGGCTAGCGGGTTTGCAGATACGCAGTATTTT
cdr3_aa: CASSGAASGFADTQYF

clone_size: .
cdr3_length: 14
j_call: TRBJ1-1
v_call: TRBV10-3
d_call: TRBD1
cdr3_nt: TGTGCCACCCAAGGTGGGACAGGGGTATCTGAAGCTTTCTTT
cdr3_aa: CATQGGTGVSEAFF

clone_size: .
cdr3_length: 13
j_call: TRBJ2-2
v_call: TRBV7-9
d_call: .
cdr3_nt: TGTGCCAGCAGCCTATTGGAAACCGGGGAGCTGTTTTTT
cdr3_aa: CASSLLETGELFF

clone_size: .
cdr3_length: 19
j_call: TRBJ1-5
v_call: TRBV5-6
d_call: .
cdr3_nt: TGTGCCAGCAGCTTGGCCGGTGGGCGGGAAGATGGGAGCAATCAGCCCCAGCATTTT
cdr3_aa: CASSLAGGREDGSNQPQHF

clone_size: once
cdr3_length: 14
j_call: TRBJ2-5
v_call: TRBV5-1
d_call: .
cdr3_nt: TGCGCCAGCAGCTTGGATTCTATTAGAGAGACCCAGTACTTC
cdr3_aa: CASSLDSIRETQYF

clone_size: .
cdr3_length: 15
j_call: TRBJ1-6
v_call: TRBV7-2
d_call: .
cdr3_nt: TGTGCCAGCAGCAGTTCGAGGGACCTATATTCACCCCTCCACTTT
cdr3_aa: CASSSSRDLYSPLHF

clone_size: .
cdr3_length: 13
j_call: TRBJ2-3
v_call: TRBV5-1
d_call: .
cdr3_nt: TGCGCCAGCAGCTTGGAGGAGGGCTCAACGCAGTATTTT
cdr3_aa: CASSLEEGSTQYF

clone_size: .
cdr3_length: 12
j_call: TRBJ1-2
v_call: TRBV9
d_call: .
cdr3_nt: TGTGCCAGCAGCGCGACGGGATATGGCTACACCTTC
cdr3_aa: CASSATGYGYTF

clone_size: .
cdr3_length: 13
j_call: TRBJ2-1
v_call: TRBV7-2
d_call: TRBD2
cdr3_nt: TGTGCCAGCAGCCCCGGGAGGTTCTATGAGCAGTTCTTC
cdr3_aa: CASSPGRFYEQFF

clone_size: .
cdr3_length: 14
j_call: TRBJ2-3
v_call: TRBV7-2
d_call: TRBD2
cdr3_nt: TGTGCCAGCAACCTAGCGGGGAACACAGATACGCAGTATTTT
cdr3_aa: CASNLAGNTDTQYF

clone_size: .
cdr3_length: 14
j_call: TRBJ2-3
v_call: TRBV7-9
d_call: .
cdr3_nt: TGTGCCAGCAGCTTAACGGGGAACGCAGATACGCAGTATTTT
cdr3_aa: CASSLTGNADTQYF

clone_size: .
cdr3_length: 15
j_call: TRBJ2-2
v_call: TRBV11-2
d_call: .
cdr3_nt: TGTGCCAGCAGCGGTGGCGCTAGCTTAACCGGGGAGCTGTTTTTT
cdr3_aa: CASSGGASLTGELFF

clone_size: .
cdr3_length: 14
j_call: TRBJ2-2
v_call: TRBV9
d_call: .
cdr3_nt: TGTGCCAGCAGCCTCCGGGACTCCTCCGGGGAGCTGTTTTTT
cdr3_aa: CASSLRDSSGELFF

clone_size: .
cdr3_length: 16
j_call: TRBJ2-1
v_call: TRBV5-6
d_call: .
cdr3_nt: TGTGCCAGCAGCTTTGGCGGTGTAACGACCTACAATGAGCAGTTCTTC
cdr3_aa: CASSFGGVTTYNEQFF

clone_size: .
cdr3_length: 14
j_call: TRBJ1-1
v_call: TRBV7-2
d_call: .
cdr3_nt: TGTGCCAAACGGGAGAAGGGAGGTGGCACTGAAGCTTTCTTT
cdr3_aa: CAKREKGGGTEAFF

clone_size: .
cdr3_length: 13
j_call: TRBJ2-7
v_call: TRBV5-6
d_call: .
cdr3_nt: TGTGCCACCGGGACATTTCCACCCTACGAGCAGTACTTC
cdr3_aa: CATGTFPPYEQYF